The TCR beta chain described here comes from a study of early T cells in non-severe SARS-CoV-2 infection. Study-wide results and limits: The study's VDJdb matching favored anti-spike CD8 responses and missed private and CD4 specificities.

Comments on this clonotype: Its antigen is still unknown.

Germline V lookup: CDR1 MGHDK, CDR2 SYGVNS. V dropped 1 base and J dropped 4; count of bases not matched to a gene: 11. The CDR3 contains 17 residues. Individual cDNA molecules carried attached unique molecular identifiers. TCRdb redid the calling of the 5' RACE reads with MiXCR, one entry per CDR3 protein. The table lists about 68,000 distinct CDR3 sequences, 12% of them singletons. The V call is TRBV25-1, the J call TRBJ2-7, with 9 bases that match TRBD1. The receptor comes from an adult who was a healthcare worker with PCR-confirmed SARS-CoV-2 infection or an uninfected control (not recorded which). Input material: whole blood. CDR3 sequence (DNA): TGTGCCAGCAGTGAATCAGGGGCGGGACAGGGAGAGTACGAGCAGTACTTC. Protein sequence: CASSESGAGQGEYEQYF.